One sample yielded the 12 T cell receptor beta chains listed below, sequenced in a study of cytomegalovirus exposure and HLA in healthy donors. This PCR relied on a set of 60 Vbeta primers and 13 Jbeta primers. Sequenced by immunoSEQ multiplex PCR; TCRdb stores in-frame clones only, minus some. The profile shows 150,000 to 200,000 clones, less than 90% of them singletons. Sample: PBMCs. These receptors all stem from a boy between 10 and 17 years old in good health and CMV-seronegative.

The rearrangement uses TRBV7-6 and TRBJ2-3; no definite D call. With 1 base removed from V and 6 bases from J, the gap between germline ends came to 8 bases. In germline, CDR1 is SGHVS, CDR2 FNYEAQ. The CDR3 covers 13 residues. CDR3 coding DNA: TGTGCCAGCAGCTTAGGCACTTCCGATACGCAGTATTTT. Its protein is CASSLGTSDTQYF. Filled out from reference TRBV7-6 and TRBJ2-3, the complete variable domain reads GAGVSQSPRYKVTKRGQDVALRCDPISGHVSLYWYRQALGQGPEFLTYFNYEAQQDKSGLPNDRFSAERPEGSISTLTIQRTEQRDSAMYRCASSLGTSDTQYFGPGTRLTVL.

The V call is TRBV13, the J call TRBJ2-7; the match to TRBD1 covers 9 bases. The CDR3 totals 17 residues. CDR1 PRHDT and CDR2 FYEKMQ come from the germline V gene (reference sequence). The J segment lost 0 bases and the V segment lost 5 bases, leaving 11 bases of the junction unmatched. CDR3 nucleotide sequence: TGTGCCAGCAGCGCGGACAGGGGCGAACCAAGCTCCTACGAGCAGTACTTC. Residues: CASSADRGEPSSYEQYF.

This clone has a single count. The V gene is TRBV16, the J gene TRBJ1-2; 8 bases are shared with TRBD1. Germline assignment: CDR1 KGHSY and CDR2 FQNENV. The CDR3 is 15 amino acids. Unmatched junction bases numbered 6, after V lost 6 bases and J lost 0 bases. CDR3 loop: CASSLEQGANYGYTF. The DNA for the CDR3 is TGTGCCAGCAGTCTTGAACAGGGGGCTAACTATGGCTACACCTTC. Full variable domain (rest looked up from reference TRBV16 and TRBJ1-2): GEEVAQTPKHLVRGEGQKAKLYCAPIKGHSYVFWYQQVLKNEFKFLISFQNENVFDETGMPKERFSAKCLPNSPCSLEIQATKLEDSAVYFCASSLEQGANYGYTFGSGTRLTVV.

This chain connects TRBV7-9 to TRBJ2-7, with 9 positions matching TRBD2. CDR3 length equals 16 residues. CDR1 is SEHNR and CDR2 is FQNEAQ in the germline V gene (reference sequence). Unmatched junction bases numbered 9, after V lost 1 base and J lost 5 bases. The CDR3 loop reads CASSLGGGRATHEQYF. CDR3 nucleotides: TGTGCCAGCAGCTTAGGAGGCGGGAGGGCCACCCACGAGCAGTACTTC.

This chain connects TRBV7-9 to TRBJ2-4; perhaps TRBD2 as D (6 bases). From germline, CDR1 is SEHNR and CDR2 FQNEAQ (reference sequence). V was trimmed by 1 base and J by 5 bases, leaving 6 bases between them. The CDR3 runs 13 residues. CDR3 DNA: TGTGCCAGCAGCTTAGGGGAGGAAAACATTCAGTACTTC. Residues: CASSLGEENIQYF.

CDR3: CASSESSVGGLVAWEQFF. CDR3 nucleotide sequence: TGTGCCAGCAGTGAAAGTTCGGTGGGTGGCCTAGTAGCTTGGGAGCAGTTCTTC. The J gene is TRBJ2-1, the V gene TRBV6-1; no definite D call. The V gene lost 2 bases and the J gene lost 10 bases, with 27 bases spanning the gap. The CDR3 consists of 18 residues. Looked up from germline, CDR1 is MNHNS and CDR2 is SASEGT.

The rearrangement joins TRBV19 to TRBJ2-7; 7 bases fit TRBD2. The CDR3 contains 14 residues. V lost 5 bases to trimming and J lost 3 bases; unmatched junction nucleotides: 7. The germline gives CDR1 LNHDA, CDR2 SQIVND (reference sequence). This CDR3 reads CASSPRDYNYEQYF. For the CDR3, the DNA is TGTGCCAGTAGTCCCCGGGACTACAACTACGAGCAGTACTTC. The full variable domain, completed using reference TRBV19 and TRBJ2-7, is DGGITQSPKYLFRKEGQNVTLSCEQNLNHDAMYWYRQDPGQGLRLIYYSQIVNDFQKGDIAEGYSVSREKKESFPLTVTSAQKNPTAFYLCASSPRDYNYEQYFGPGTRLTVT.

The chain is built from TRBV19 and TRBJ2-3, with D unclear. Germline loops: CDR1 LNHDA, CDR2 SQIVND (reference sequence). V was pared by 2 bases and J by 0 bases, with 9 bases between. The CDR3 contains 15 residues. The CDR3 DNA follows: TGTGCCAGTAGTATAAGAGCGTCTAGCACAGATACGCAGTATTTT. It codes for CASSIRASSTDTQYF. Complete variable domain (other parts from reference TRBV19 and TRBJ2-3): DGGITQSPKYLFRKEGQNVTLSCEQNLNHDAMYWYRQDPGQGLRLIYYSQIVNDFQKGDIAEGYSVSREKKESFPLTVTSAQKNPTAFYLCASSIRASSTDTQYFGPGTRLTVL.

This rearrangement joins TRBV7-9 to TRBJ1-4; TRBD1 aligns across 8 bases. V dropped 4 bases and J dropped 5; count of bases not matched to a gene: 12. The CDR3 contains 17 residues. CDR1 SEHNR and CDR2 FQNEAQ come from the germline V gene (reference sequence). For the CDR3, the DNA is TGTGCCAGCAGCTCAACCGGGACAGGCGATCAGAATGAAAAACTGTTTTTT. It specifies CASSSTGTGDQNEKLFF.

The rearrangement links TRBV28 to TRBJ1-2; D gene uncertain. CDR3 length equals 12 residues. The V gene's germline CDR1 is MDHEN and CDR2 SYDVKM. The germline V and J ends were trimmed by 5 bases and 0 bases, with 4 bases remaining between them. CDR3 sequence: CASSVTNYGYTF. The CDR3 region has the DNA TGTGCCAGCAGTGTAACTAACTATGGCTACACCTTC.

V and J are TRBV11-2 and TRBJ2-1, with 13 bases lining up with TRBD2. Germline V CDR1 and CDR2: SGHAT, FQNNGV. V dropped 5 bases and J dropped 0; count of bases not matched to a gene: 4. The CDR3 has 17 amino acids. The DNA for the CDR3 is TGTGCCAGCAGCCAATGGACTAGCGGGAGCTCCTACAATGAGCAGTTCTTC. It specifies CASSQWTSGSSYNEQFF.

The genes are TRBV9 and TRBJ2-3; 8 nucleotides align to TRBD2. Germline V gene lookup returns CDR1 SGDLS and CDR2 YYNGEE. This CDR3 has 15 amino acids. The V and J ends lost 0 bases and 6 bases, in that order; junction bases with no gene match: 6. CDR3 region: CASSVGTGTRDTQYF. CDR3 nucleotides: TGTGCCAGCAGCGTAGGGACCGGGACTAGGGATACGCAGTATTTT.